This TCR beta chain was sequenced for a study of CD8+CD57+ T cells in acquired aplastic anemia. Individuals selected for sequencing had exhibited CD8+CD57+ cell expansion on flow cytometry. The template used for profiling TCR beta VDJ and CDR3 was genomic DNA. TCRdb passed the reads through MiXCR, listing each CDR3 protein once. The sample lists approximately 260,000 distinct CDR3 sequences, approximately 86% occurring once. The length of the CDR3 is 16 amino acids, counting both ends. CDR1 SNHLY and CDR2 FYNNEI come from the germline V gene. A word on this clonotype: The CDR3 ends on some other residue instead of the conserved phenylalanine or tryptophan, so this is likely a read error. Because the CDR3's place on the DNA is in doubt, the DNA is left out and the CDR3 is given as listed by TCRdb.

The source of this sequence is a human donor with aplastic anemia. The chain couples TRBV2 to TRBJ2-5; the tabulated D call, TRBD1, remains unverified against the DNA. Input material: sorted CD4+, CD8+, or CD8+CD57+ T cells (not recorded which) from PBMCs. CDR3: CASSEAYSNQPQHFGV.